The text below deals with one T cell receptor (beta chain). Antigen: not known. The source of the sample is a study of CD4 T cells in relation to SARS-CoV-2 and coronaviruses. Study overall: PBMCs were cultured with antigen for roughly 10 days before TCR beta sequencing.

The protocol was immunoSEQ multiplex PCR, while the TCRdb copy is restricted to in-frame clones and leaves out a portion. The sample comprises tens of thousands of clones, roughly 80% of which are singletons, and about 17% rests with the top ten. The CDR3 contains 16 residues. V lost 6 bases and J lost 4; bases outside the gene matches: 6. Germline V gene sequence: CDR1 SNHLY, CDR2 FYNNEI. CD4+ T cells from unexposed donors were obtained before the COVID-19 pandemic (2011-2018). The cells were cultured for over eight days before CD4+ T cells were isolated. The study's findings and limits: About 64% of donors had memory CD4+ clonotypes crossrecognizing SARS-CoV-2 and common cold coronavirus spike. Samples before the pandemic and after infection were not matched within any donor.

The chain recombines TRBV2 with TRBJ2-1; 13 bases agree with TRBD2. Material for sequencing was CD4+ T cells from PBMCs, cultured in vitro. The clonotype was recovered from a human donor in good health. In DNA, the CDR3 is TGTGCCAGCAGAGGACTAGCGGGAGCGCGATACAATGAGCAGTTCTTC. Encoded protein: CASRGLAGARYNEQFF.